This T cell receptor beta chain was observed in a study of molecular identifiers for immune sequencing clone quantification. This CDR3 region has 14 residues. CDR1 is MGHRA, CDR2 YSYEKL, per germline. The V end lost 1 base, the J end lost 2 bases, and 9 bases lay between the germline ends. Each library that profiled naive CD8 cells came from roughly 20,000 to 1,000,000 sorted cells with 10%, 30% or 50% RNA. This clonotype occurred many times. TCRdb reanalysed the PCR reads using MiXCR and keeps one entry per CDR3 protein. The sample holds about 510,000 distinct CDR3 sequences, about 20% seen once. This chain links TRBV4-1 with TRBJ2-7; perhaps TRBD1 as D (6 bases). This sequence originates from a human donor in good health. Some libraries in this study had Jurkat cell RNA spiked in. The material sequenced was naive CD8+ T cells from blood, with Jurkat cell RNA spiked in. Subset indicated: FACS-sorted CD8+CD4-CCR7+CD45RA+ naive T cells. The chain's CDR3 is CASSQGTGTYEQYF. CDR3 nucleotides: TGCGCCAGCAGCCAAGGTACAGGGACCTACGAGCAGTACTTC.